The 11 T cell receptor beta chains below come from one sample, sequenced in a study of patients and donors after allogeneic stem cell transplantation. MiXCR, applied by TCRdb to the RT-PCR reads, yields one record per CDR3 protein. The repertoire holds roughly 960,000 distinct CDR3 sequences, about a sixth seen once, with roughly 6% in the top ten. Specimen: blood, either unsorted or a sorted T cell fraction (not recorded which). All receptors derive from a human donor who was either an allogeneic HSCT recipient or a stem cell or donor lymphocyte infusion donor (not recorded which). It is not recorded whose cells these are; they may come from a transplant donor.

This clonotype was found a few times. The rearrangement links TRBV6-6 to TRBJ2-7, with 8 bases aligning to TRBD2. There are 13 residues in the CDR3. Per the germline V gene, CDR1 is MNHNY and CDR2 is SVGAGI (reference sequence). After removal of 4 bases from V and 5 bases from J, the junction contained 4 bases not matched to a gene. The CDR3 DNA is TGTGCCAGCAGTTTAGCGGGACCCAACGAGCAGTACTTC. This sequence encodes CASSLAGPNEQYF.

This clonotype was observed a handful of times. The V call is TRBV5-1, the J call TRBJ2-4; no reliable D call. Germline loops: CDR1 SGHRS, CDR2 YFSETQ. The CDR3 extends over 12 amino acids. Trimming removed 4 bases from V and 8 bases from J, with 10 bases in between. CDR3 nucleotides: TGCGCCAGCAGCCCGGACGGTGACATTCAGTACTTC. This encodes CASSPDGDIQYF.

This clonotype was found once. The chain joins TRBV6-1 to TRBJ1-5; the D gene is possibly TRBD1 (6 bases). Germline lookup yields CDR1 MNHNS and CDR2 SASEGT. V lost 5 bases to trimming and J lost 6 bases, with 14 bases between them. There are 14 residues in the CDR3. CDR3 in amino acids: CASSRSGEGQPQHF. The CDR3 region has the DNA TGTGCCAGCAGTCGCTCAGGGGAGGGTCAGCCCCAGCATTTT.

This clonotype has more than one count but fewer than ten. The chain carries TRBV9 and TRBJ2-2, with no clear D. This CDR3 contains 13 residues. The germline V gene has CDR1 SGDLS and CDR2 YYNGEE. The V gene lost 0 bases and the J gene lost 5 bases, with 5 bases spanning the gap. The DNA of the CDR3 is TGTGCCAGCAGCGTAGCCGAAACCGGGGAGCTGTTTTTT. As protein: CASSVAETGELFF. Full variable domain (outside the CDR3, taken from reference TRBV9 and TRBJ2-2): DSGVTQTPKHLITATGQRVTLRCSPRSGDLSVYWYQQSLDQGLQFLIQYYNGEERAKGNILERFSAQQFPDLHSELNLSSLELGDSALYFCASSVAETGELFFGEGSRLTVL.

A few counts support this clonotype. The chain is built from TRBV21-1 and TRBJ2-5. TRBV21-1 is tagged as a pseudogene. The CDR3 totals 13 residues. CDR3 loop: CASSKVIAETQYF. The CDR3, as DNA: TGTGCCAGCAGCAAAGTTATTGCTGAGACCCAGTACTTC.

This clonotype was seen more than once but under ten times. The chain carries TRBV18 and TRBJ2-5; D gene unclear. The CDR3 has 14 amino acids. Trimming removed 2 bases from V and 4 bases from J, with 11 bases in between. CDR1 is KGHSH and CDR2 is LQKENI in the germline V gene. The CDR3 sequence is CASSPLRTGETQYF. The DNA for the CDR3 is TGTGCCAGCTCACCATTGCGGACCGGAGAGACCCAGTACTTC.

The chain carries TRBV5-6 and TRBJ2-2; tentatively, D is TRBD2 (5 bases). The ends were cut back, 0 bases at V and 5 bases at J, with 11 bases in the middle. Per the germline V gene, CDR1 is SGHDT and CDR2 is YYEEEE. This CDR3 region has 15 residues. In DNA form, the CDR3 reads TGTGCCAGCAGCTTGGTCCGGGAATTAACCGGGGAGCTGTTTTTT. Its translation: CASSLVRELTGELFF. The full variable domain, its missing parts supplied by reference TRBV5-6 and TRBJ2-2, is DAGVTQSPTHLIKTRGQQVTLRCSPKSGHDTVSWYQQALGQGPQFIFQYYEEEERQRGNFPDRFSGHQFPNYSSELNVNALLLGDSALYLCASSLVRELTGELFFGEGSRLTVL.

This clonotype was detected only a few times. The chain employs TRBV25-1 and TRBJ1-4, with a possible D match to TRBD1 (5 bases). CDR1 and CDR2 from the germline V gene are MGHDK and SYGVNS. The CDR3 runs 17 residues. The V end lost 4 bases, the J end lost 7 bases, and 22 bases lay between the germline ends. CDR3 region: CASSAPRGGVRGEKLFF. In DNA form, the CDR3 reads TGTGCCAGCAGTGCTCCACGGGGGGGGGTAAGAGGTGAAAAACTGTTTTTT.

This clonotype occurred a few times. This chain connects TRBV4-1 to TRBJ2-2; D uncertain. The CDR3 is made up of 15 amino acids. Trimming shortened V by 1 base and J by 8 bases, and 14 bases separated the two germline ends. In germline, CDR1 is MGHRA, CDR2 YSYEKL. The CDR3 sequence is CASSQVPRDKGELFF. CDR3 coding DNA: TGCGCCAGCAGCCAAGTACCTAGAGATAAGGGGGAGCTGTTTTTT.

This chain joins TRBV7-9 and TRBJ2-1; D may be TRBD1 (6 bases). Trimming removed 5 bases from V and 4 bases from J, with 21 bases in between. The CDR3 contains 17 residues. The V gene's germline CDR1 is SEHNR and CDR2 FQNEAQ (reference sequence). CDR3 sequence (DNA): TGTGCCAGCAGCCGTAGGTGGGGACAAGGAAAATACAATGAGCAGTTCTTC. Encoded protein: CASSRRWGQGKYNEQFF.

This clonotype was picked up a small number of times. The chain links TRBV7-9 to TRBJ2-7; D perhaps matches TRBD2 (5 bases). The CDR3 totals 14 residues. V shed 4 bases and J shed 5 bases, with 15 bases lying between them. From germline, CDR1 is SEHNR and CDR2 FQNEAQ (reference sequence). CDR3 amino acids: CASSSTGSLDEQYF. CDR3 sequence (DNA): TGTGCCAGCAGCTCGACGGGGTCCCTCGACGAGCAGTACTTC.